This is a list of T cell receptor beta chains from one sample in a study of T cell changes during pregnancy in multiple sclerosis. Sequenced by immunoSEQ multiplex PCR; TCRdb stores in-frame clones only, minus some. The sample lists approximately 58,000 clones; 92% were seen once. The sample was peripheral blood, taken in the second trimester of pregnancy. The source is a female donor in good health, enrolled as a control in a pregnancy study. Each CDR3 is given with its conserved first and last residue. A D gene is named only where the DNA matches it firmly. For some rows the clone size is stated as once, few or many, or as a class when expanded; others skip it.

CDR3 length: 13; clone size: .; V gene: TRBV7-3; D gene: TRBD1; J gene: TRBJ2-1; CDR3 protein: CASSLDREYEQFF; CDR3 DNA: TGTGCCAGCAGCCTCGACAGGGAATATGAGCAGTTCTTC
CDR3 length: 16; clone size: .; V gene: TRBV15; D gene: TRBD1; J gene: TRBJ1-1; CDR3 protein: CATSRTAGQLNTEAFF; CDR3 DNA: TGTGCCACCAGCAGAACCGCGGGACAGCTGAACACTGAAGCTTTCTTT
CDR3 length: 15; clone size: .; V gene: TRBV27; D gene: .; J gene: TRBJ2-4; CDR3 protein: CASSTLQGMTNIQYF; CDR3 DNA: TGTGCCAGCAGTACCTTACAGGGTATGACAAACATTCAGTACTTC
CDR3 length: 15; clone size: .; V gene: TRBV7-2; D gene: TRBD1; J gene: TRBJ1-5; CDR3 protein: CASSLVGTAYQPQHF; CDR3 DNA: TGTGCCAGCAGCTTAGTTGGGACAGCCTATCAGCCCCAGCATTTT
CDR3 length: 13; clone size: .; V gene: TRBV27; D gene: TRBD1; J gene: TRBJ1-6; CDR3 protein: CASSDREYSPLHF; CDR3 DNA: TGTGCCAGCAGCGACAGGGAGTATTCACCCCTCCACTTT
CDR3 length: 13; clone size: .; V gene: TRBV6-6; D gene: TRBD1; J gene: TRBJ1-2; CDR3 protein: CASSYSSGGGYTF; CDR3 DNA: TGTGCCAGCAGTTACTCGTCAGGGGGCGGCTACACCTTC
CDR3 length: 14; clone size: .; V gene: TRBV19; D gene: .; J gene: TRBJ1-3; CDR3 protein: CASSRRDSGNTIYF; CDR3 DNA: TGTGCCAGTAGCAGGCGGGACTCTGGAAACACCATATATTTT
CDR3 length: 13; clone size: .; V gene: TRBV10-3; D gene: TRBD1; J gene: TRBJ2-5; CDR3 protein: CAISSTGQETQYF; CDR3 DNA: TGTGCCATCTCGTCGACAGGGCAAGAGACCCAGTACTTC
CDR3 length: 13; clone size: many; V gene: TRBV5-1; D gene: .; J gene: TRBJ1-2; CDR3 protein: CASTGEGGVGYTF; CDR3 DNA: TGCGCCAGCACTGGAGAAGGAGGGGTTGGCTACACCTTC
CDR3 length: 14; clone size: .; V gene: TRBV7-7; D gene: .; J gene: TRBJ1-3; CDR3 protein: CASSLAPTGNTIYF; CDR3 DNA: TGTGCTAGCAGCTTAGCCCCCACAGGAAACACCATATATTTT
CDR3 length: 20; clone size: .; V gene: TRBV18; D gene: TRBD2; J gene: TRBJ2-1; CDR3 protein: CASSPTPGLAGGQNRDEQFF; CDR3 DNA: TGTGCCAGCTCACCGACTCCGGGACTAGCGGGGGGGCAAAATCGAGATGAGCAGTTCTTC
CDR3 length: 14; clone size: .; V gene: TRBV10-3; D gene: TRBD1; J gene: TRBJ1-2; CDR3 protein: CAIRGTGALYGYTF; CDR3 DNA: TGTGCCATCAGGGGGACAGGGGCACTCTATGGCTACACCTTC
CDR3 length: 14; clone size: .; V gene: TRBV5-6; D gene: TRBD1; J gene: TRBJ2-3; CDR3 protein: CASSATGAKDTQYF; CDR3 DNA: TGTGCCAGCAGCGCTACAGGGGCCAAAGATACGCAGTATTTT
CDR3 length: 15; clone size: .; V gene: TRBV4-3; D gene: .; J gene: TRBJ2-4; CDR3 protein: CASSPADRTKNIQYF; CDR3 DNA: TGCGCCAGCAGCCCCGCCGACAGAACCAAAAACATTCAGTACTTC
CDR3 length: 15; clone size: .; V gene: TRBV14; D gene: .; J gene: TRBJ2-3; CDR3 protein: CASSQEWGVSDTQYF; CDR3 DNA: TGTGCCAGCAGCCAAGAATGGGGGGTGTCAGATACGCAGTATTTT
CDR3 length: 15; clone size: .; V gene: TRBV7-3; D gene: .; J gene: TRBJ2-1; CDR3 protein: CASSPNRGSYNEQFF; CDR3 DNA: TGTGCCAGCAGCCCGAATAGGGGGTCCTACAATGAGCAGTTCTTC
CDR3 length: 13; clone size: .; V gene: TRBV2; D gene: TRBD1; J gene: TRBJ1-1; CDR3 protein: CASNGQGISEAFF; CDR3 DNA: TGTGCCAGCAACGGACAGGGAATTTCTGAAGCTTTCTTT
CDR3 length: 15; clone size: .; V gene: TRBV2; D gene: TRBD1; J gene: TRBJ2-5; CDR3 protein: CASSPRTGRSETQYF; CDR3 DNA: TGTGCCAGCAGTCCTAGGACAGGGCGGTCAGAGACCCAGTACTTC
CDR3 length: 14; clone size: .; V gene: TRBV5-1; D gene: .; J gene: TRBJ2-2; CDR3 protein: CASSLAVNTGELFF; CDR3 DNA: TGCGCCAGCAGCTTGGCCGTAAACACCGGGGAGCTGTTTTTT
CDR3 length: 12; clone size: .; V gene: TRBV5-1; D gene: TRBD1; J gene: TRBJ2-7; CDR3 protein: CASGQGSNEQYF; CDR3 DNA: TGCGCCAGCGGACAGGGCTCAAACGAGCAGTACTTC
CDR3 length: 12; clone size: .; V gene: TRBV9; D gene: TRBD2; J gene: TRBJ2-3; CDR3 protein: CASRGGSDTQYF; CDR3 DNA: TGTGCCAGCAGGGGGGGGAGTGATACGCAGTATTTT
CDR3 length: 18; clone size: .; V gene: TRBV4-1; D gene: TRBD2; J gene: TRBJ2-1; CDR3 protein: CASSQDGPGTSPKDEQFF; CDR3 DNA: TGCGCCAGCAGCCAAGATGGGCCCGGGACTAGCCCCAAGGATGAGCAGTTCTTC
CDR3 length: 13; clone size: few; V gene: TRBV14; D gene: .; J gene: TRBJ1-1; CDR3 protein: CASRWGVNTEAFF; CDR3 DNA: TGTGCCAGCAGATGGGGAGTGAACACTGAAGCTTTCTTT
CDR3 length: 15; clone size: .; V gene: TRBV30; D gene: TRBD2; J gene: TRBJ2-1; CDR3 protein: CAWSGGGTSANEQFF; CDR3 DNA: TGTGCCTGGAGTGGGGGAGGGACTAGTGCCAATGAGCAGTTCTTC
CDR3 length: 12; clone size: .; V gene: TRBV18; D gene: .; J gene: TRBJ2-3; CDR3 protein: CASSLRTDTQYF; CDR3 DNA: TGTGCCAGCTCATTGAGGACAGATACGCAGTATTTT
CDR3 length: 12; clone size: .; V gene: TRBV7-2; D gene: .; J gene: TRBJ2-7; CDR3 protein: CASSQGKGEQYF; CDR3 DNA: TGTGCCAGCAGCCAGGGTAAGGGGGAGCAGTACTTC
CDR3 length: 19; clone size: .; V gene: TRBV7-6; D gene: TRBD2; J gene: TRBJ2-2; CDR3 protein: CASSLTPLAERANTGELFF; CDR3 DNA: TGTGCCAGCAGCTTAACGCCACTAGCGGAGAGGGCGAACACCGGGGAGCTGTTTTTT
CDR3 length: 15; clone size: .; V gene: TRBV2; D gene: TRBD1; J gene: TRBJ1-6; CDR3 protein: CASSEARTGASPLHF; CDR3 DNA: TGTGCCAGCAGTGAAGCGAGGACAGGGGCTTCACCCCTCCACTTT
CDR3 length: 15; clone size: once; V gene: TRBV2; D gene: TRBD1; J gene: TRBJ2-1; CDR3 protein: CASSEEQGEYNEQFF; CDR3 DNA: TGTGCCAGCAGTGAAGAACAGGGGGAATACAATGAGCAGTTCTTC
CDR3 length: 13; clone size: .; V gene: TRBV7-6; D gene: .; J gene: TRBJ2-7; CDR3 protein: CASSLNRFYEQYF; CDR3 DNA: TGTGCCAGCAGCTTAAACAGATTCTACGAGCAGTACTTC
CDR3 length: 16; clone size: .; V gene: TRBV27; D gene: .; J gene: TRBJ2-1; CDR3 protein: CASSSLTGLRYNEQFF; CDR3 DNA: TGTGCCAGCAGTTCCCTAACAGGGTTACGGTACAATGAGCAGTTCTTC
CDR3 length: 15; clone size: .; V gene: TRBV2; D gene: TRBD1; J gene: TRBJ1-2; CDR3 protein: CASSGTGGLSMGYTF; CDR3 DNA: TGTGCCAGCAGTGGCACAGGGGGCTTATCGATGGGCTACACCTTC
CDR3 length: 17; clone size: .; V gene: TRBV4-3; D gene: TRBD2; J gene: TRBJ2-3; CDR3 protein: CASSQDWLAASTDTQYF; CDR3 DNA: TGCGCCAGCAGCCAAGATTGGCTAGCGGCCAGCACAGATACGCAGTATTTT
CDR3 length: 14; clone size: once; V gene: TRBV11-2; D gene: .; J gene: TRBJ1-2; CDR3 protein: CASSLRTGNYGYTF; CDR3 DNA: TGTGCCAGCAGCTTAAGGACTGGAAACTATGGCTACACCTTC
CDR3 length: 15; clone size: .; V gene: TRBV18; D gene: TRBD1; J gene: TRBJ2-7; CDR3 protein: CASSLTGDPTYEQYF; CDR3 DNA: TGTGCCAGCTCACTGACAGGGGACCCTACCTACGAGCAGTACTTC
CDR3 length: 15; clone size: .; V gene: TRBV7-2; D gene: .; J gene: TRBJ1-2; CDR3 protein: CASSLVSGVLDGYTF; CDR3 DNA: TGTGCCAGCAGCTTAGTATCCGGGGTTCTCGATGGCTACACCTTC
CDR3 length: 16; clone size: .; V gene: TRBV21-1; D gene: .; J gene: TRBJ2-5; CDR3 protein: CASSDRLVGFQETQYF; CDR3 DNA: TGTGCCAGCAGCGACCGACTAGTCGGATTCCAAGAGACCCAGTACTTC
CDR3 length: 13; clone size: .; V gene: TRBV7-8; D gene: .; J gene: TRBJ2-5; CDR3 protein: CASSLGLRETQYF; CDR3 DNA: TGTGCCAGCAGCTTGGGCCTTCGGGAGACCCAGTACTTC
CDR3 length: 16; clone size: .; V gene: TRBV7-3; D gene: .; J gene: TRBJ2-1; CDR3 protein: CASSLLSPGSYNEQFF; CDR3 DNA: TGTGCCAGCAGCTTATTATCCCCAGGCTCCTACAATGAGCAGTTCTTC
CDR3 length: 16; clone size: once; V gene: TRBV5-1; D gene: TRBD2; J gene: TRBJ2-1; CDR3 protein: CASSTLAGGSYNEQFF; CDR3 DNA: TGCGCCAGCAGCACCTTAGCGGGAGGCTCCTACAATGAGCAGTTCTTC
CDR3 length: 13; clone size: .; V gene: TRBV30; D gene: .; J gene: TRBJ1-5; CDR3 protein: CAWSLREDQPQHF; CDR3 DNA: TGTGCCTGGAGTCTCAGGGAGGATCAGCCCCAGCATTTT
CDR3 length: 18; clone size: .; V gene: TRBV28; D gene: TRBD1; J gene: TRBJ1-5; CDR3 protein: CASSLFGRRTGGGQPQHF; CDR3 DNA: TGTGCCAGCAGTTTATTTGGTAGGCGGACAGGGGGAGGTCAGCCCCAGCATTTT
CDR3 length: 16; clone size: once; V gene: TRBV13; D gene: TRBD1; J gene: TRBJ2-3; CDR3 protein: CASSFGDRRYTDTQYF; CDR3 DNA: TGTGCCAGCAGCTTTGGGGACAGGAGATACACAGATACGCAGTATTTT